This note documents a single T cell receptor (beta chain) sequence. The antigen is not known. The naive gate required viable CD3+CD4+ or CD3+CD8+ cells with CCR7+CD45RA+CD45RO-CD95-CD27+CD28+ phenotype. The source of the sample is a study of T cells after posttransplantation cyclophosphamide. General study points: Donor-recipient repertoire similarity was low at 1-2 months, rising over year one. After PTCy, TRB diversity resembled that of CNI/methotrexate controls.

Profiled with immunoSEQ multiplex PCR; TCRdb holds only in-frame clones, not every one. The data contain about 22,000 clones, over 95% of them singletons. The V end was cut by 0 bases, the J end by 8 bases, with 10 bases between. This CDR3 comprises 13 residues. Germline V gene lookup returns CDR1 LGHNA and CDR2 YNFKEQ. The sequenced sample consisted of naive CD4+ T cells sorted from PBMCs. The gene calls are TRBV4-2 and TRBJ1-2; no clear D gene. This TCR came from a man aged 50 to 60 in good health, CMV-negative, and a related stem cell transplant donor. CDR3 amino acids: CASSQDYSRGYTF. The CDR3 nucleotides read TGTGCCAGCAGCCAAGACTACAGTCGCGGCTACACCTTC.